The source of this T cell receptor beta chain is a study of T cells after yellow fever vaccination. V dropped 8 bases and J dropped 0 bases, with 14 bases sitting between them. The CDR3 is 15 amino acids. General study results and limits: Post-booster reappearance was seen for most primary-vaccination clones (roughly 96% CD4, around 90% CD8). Within FACS-sorted repertoires, abundant clonotypes contaminating from the bulk population could be present. By day 5 rather than day 15, the secondary response had peaked, though it was weaker.

TCR cDNA, made by 5'RACE template switching, carried an added universal primer site and UMIs. TCRdb redid the calling of the 5' RACE reads with MiXCR, one entry per CDR3 protein. Among about 320,000 distinct CDR3 sequences listed, around 7.3% were seen once. In regard to this clonotype: Its matching antigen is unknown.

The chain links TRBV12-3 or TRBV12-4 to TRBJ1-3, with D possibly TRBD1 on 5 matching bases. This TCR derives from a man between 18 and 29 years old who received the YFV17D yellow fever vaccine. The source material was PBMCs, sampled approximately 47 days after the first yellow fever vaccination. The CDR3 region is CASGHGTFSGNTIYF. Written as DNA, the CDR3 is TGTGCCAGCGGACACGGGACGTTCTCTGGAAACACCATATATTTT.